A single sample is the source of the 21 T cell receptor beta chains below, sequenced in a study of response to subunit inactivated influenza vaccine. Via MiXCR, TCRdb re-called the RT-PCR reads, giving one row per CDR3 protein. This sample carries 550,000 to 600,000 distinct CDR3 sequences, about an eighth of them seen once, and the ten largest clones take 10%. Sequenced here: PBMCs from blood, sampled on the day of vaccination. The receptors were gathered from a man aged 50-59 years who received an inactivated influenza vaccine.

Comments on this clonotype: One end of the junction fails to match germline, which may point to a read error. The rearrangement links TRBV9 to TRBJ2-7; D is uncertain. Per the germline V gene, CDR1 is SGDLS and CDR2 is YYNGEE. The CDR3 length is 16 residues. The CDR3 protein is CASSVVPTEVLNEHYF. CDR3 sequence (DNA): TGTGCCAGCAGCGTAGTGCCAACCGAGGTCTTAAACGAGCACTACTTC.

This clonotype showed up many times. The V call is TRBV7-2, the J call TRBJ2-1, with 7 positions matching TRBD2. V gave up 5 bases and J gave up 5 bases; unmatched junction bases: 9. The CDR3 has 15 amino acids. Germline-derived CDR1 and CDR2 are SGHTA and FQGNSA. CDR3 sequence (DNA): TGTGCCAGCAGCCACCTCGCGGGAGCGGACAATGAGCAGTTCTTC. Its translation: CASSHLAGADNEQFF.

In this sample, this clonotype turned up a few times. V is TRBV6-1 and J is TRBJ1-5; 7 bases agree with TRBD1. The CDR3 is 15 residues long. Germline CDR1 is MNHNS and CDR2 is SASEGT. V gave up 7 bases and J gave up 0 bases; unmatched junction bases: 6. The CDR3 nucleotides read TGTGCCAGCAACAACAGGGGCCATAGCAATCAGCCCCAGCATTTT. Amino acids: CASNNRGHSNQPQHF.

The chain combines TRBV6-2 or TRBV6-3 with TRBJ2-3; the D gene is possibly TRBD2 (5 bases). Germline assignment: CDR1 MNHEY and CDR2 SVGEGT. The CDR3 consists of 19 residues. V was shortened by 4 bases and J by 0 bases, with 23 bases between the two germline ends. The CDR3 protein is CASSSPPTWTGTSTDTQYF. The CDR3 coding sequence is TGTGCCAGCAGTTCCCCCCCCACCTGGACTGGAACTAGCACAGATACGCAGTATTTT.

This clonotype was detected a few times. This chain connects TRBV11-2 to TRBJ2-3, with D unresolved. Germline assignment: CDR1 SGHAT and CDR2 FQNNGV. The CDR3 loop spans 12 amino acids. V was clipped by 0 bases and J by 8 bases, with 6 bases between them. The CDR3 reads CASSLDLFTQYF. CDR3 nucleotides: TGTGCCAGCAGCTTAGACCTCTTTACGCAGTATTTT.

The chain has TRBV20-1 and TRBJ2-7; TRBD2 agrees at 7 bases. CDR3 length: 12 amino acids. V was pared by 4 bases and J by 3 bases, with 3 bases of the junction left unmatched. Germline lookup yields CDR1 DFQATT and CDR2 SNEGSKA (reference sequence). CDR3 coding DNA: TGCAGTGCTAACCGCGGGAGCTACGAGCAGTACTTC. Translating it yields CSANRGSYEQYF.

In DNA form, the CDR3 reads TGTGCCAGTAGTACCCTGTCACTAGCGGGCGGAAATGAGCAGTTCTTC. This codes for CASSTLSLAGGNEQFF. The J gene is TRBJ2-1, the V gene TRBV19, with 9 bases identical to TRBD2. With 4 bases clipped from V and 7 bases from J, the junction kept 11 bases outside the gene matches. CDR3 length: 16 residues. Looked up from germline, CDR1 is LNHDA and CDR2 is SQIVND (reference sequence).

The chain is built from TRBV19 and TRBJ2-7; a possible D gene is TRBD2 (5 bases). The CDR3 has 14 amino acids. Trimming shortened V by 3 bases and J by 0 bases, and 9 bases separated the two germline ends. Germline V lookup: CDR1 LNHDA, CDR2 SQIVND (reference sequence). In DNA form, the CDR3 reads TGTGCCAGTAGTATGAGACGGGGCTCCTACGAGCAGTACTTC. Protein: CASSMRRGSYEQYF.

In this sample, this clonotype turned up a few times. This chain links TRBV4-3 with TRBJ1-2; D is perhaps TRBD1 (5 bases). With 0 bases removed from V and 4 bases from J, the gap between germline ends came to 9 bases. This CDR3 is 14 amino acids long. Germline V gene data show CDR1 as LGHNA and CDR2 as YSLEER. CDR3 bases: TGCGCCAGCAGCCAAGACGCAGGGCCCTATGGCTACACCTTC. Its protein product is CASSQDAGPYGYTF.

This clonotype was seen a handful of times. The V gene is TRBV4-1, the J gene TRBJ2-5; 8 positions agree with TRBD2. Germline assignment: CDR1 MGHRA and CDR2 YSYEKL. Unmatched junction bases numbered 3, after V lost 1 base and J lost 2 bases. CDR3 length: 15 residues. CDR3: CASSQVASGQETQYF. CDR3 bases: TGCGCCAGCAGCCAAGTTGCTAGCGGGCAAGAGACCCAGTACTTC.

The rearrangement joins TRBV5-1 to TRBJ1-2; maybe TRBD1 (5 bases). The CDR3 covers 12 residues. V gave up 0 bases and J gave up 14 bases, with 14 bases separating them. Germline V gene data show CDR1 as SGHRS and CDR2 as YFSETQ. CDR3 protein: CASSLDGGTVTF. As DNA, the CDR3 is TGCGCCAGCAGCTTGGACGGGGGAACGGTAACCTTC.

This clonotype has at least ten counts. The CDR3 sequence: CASSVGGTSGLQETQYF. The CDR3 region has the DNA TGTGCCAGCAGCGTGGGGGGGACTAGCGGTCTTCAAGAGACCCAGTACTTC. This chain links TRBV9 with TRBJ2-5, with 11 positions matching TRBD2. Germline V lookup: CDR1 SGDLS, CDR2 YYNGEE. V shed 2 bases and J 2 bases; nucleotides not matched to a gene: 8. The CDR3 consists of 17 residues. Combining the CDR3 with reference TRBV9 and TRBJ2-5 gives the whole variable domain DSGVTQTPKHLITATGQRVTLRCSPRSGDLSVYWYQQSLDQGLQFLIQYYNGEERAKGNILERFSAQQFPDLHSELNLSSLELGDSALYFCASSVGGTSGLQETQYFGPGTRLLVL.

This clonotype was observed a few times. The rearrangement links TRBV6-2 or TRBV6-3 to TRBJ2-2, with 7 bases identical to TRBD2. CDR1 is MNHEY and CDR2 is SVGEGT in the germline V gene. The CDR3 has 14 amino acids. V trimming: 2 bases; J trimming: 14 bases; junction bases outside the gene matches: 11. CDR3 region: CASSYHGGSGSLFF. The CDR3 DNA reads TGTGCCAGCAGTTACCACGGGGGGTCCGGCTCCCTGTTTTTT.

This clonotype was detected only a few times. The chain employs TRBV18 and TRBJ2-7; 8 bases map to TRBD1. Germline V gene lookup returns CDR1 KGHSH and CDR2 LQKENI. The CDR3 runs to 14 residues. With V trimmed by 3 bases and J by 5 bases, 6 bases remained unmatched. The CDR3 coding sequence is TGTGCCAGCTCACCGGCAGGACAGGGCAACGAGCAGTACTTC. This sequence encodes CASSPAGQGNEQYF.

The genes are TRBV10-3 and TRBJ2-1; 9 bases match TRBD1. CDR3 length: 13 amino acids. V dropped 6 bases and J dropped 7; count of bases not matched to a gene: 4. CDR1 ENHRY and CDR2 SYGVKD come from the germline V gene. The CDR3 sequence: CAISRDRANEQFF. In nucleotides, the CDR3 is TGTGCCATCAGCCGGGACAGGGCAAATGAGCAGTTCTTC.

This clonotype was observed a handful of times. V is TRBV10-3 and J is TRBJ2-3; 9 bases fit TRBD2. The trim removed 8 bases at V and 4 bases at J, leaving 7 bases unmatched. Germline lookup yields CDR1 ENHRY and CDR2 SYGVKD. This CDR3 has 14 residues. CDR3 amino acids: CAISQGGRADTQYF. CDR3 nucleotides: TGTGCCATCTCCCAGGGCGGGAGGGCAGATACGCAGTATTTT.

This clonotype turned up a few times. V gene TRBV6-2 or TRBV6-3 combines with J gene TRBJ2-7; D possibly corresponds to TRBD1 (6 bases). CDR1 MNHEY and CDR2 SVGEGT come from the germline V gene. This CDR3 comprises 15 residues. Trimming left V 6 bases short and J 3 bases short, with 18 bases between. CDR3 in DNA: TGTGCCAGCAGAAAAAGGACAGAGGAACACTACGAGCAGTACTTC. Protein product: CASRKRTEEHYEQYF.

This clonotype was recorded a few times. The V and J genes are TRBV19 and TRBJ2-2; TRBD1 or TRBD2 may be the D gene (5 bases each). V was cut by 3 bases and J by 3 bases, with 8 bases left in between. The CDR3 extends over 14 amino acids. Per germline, CDR1 LNHDA and CDR2 SQIVND (reference sequence). CDR3 nucleotides: TGTGCCAGTAGTATCGAGGGGCACACCGGGGAGCTGTTTTTT. Protein sequence: CASSIEGHTGELFF.

CDR3 sequence reads: CASSYGSHSGNTEAFF. Written as DNA, the CDR3 is TGTGCCAGCAGTTACGGGAGTCACTCGGGGAACACTGAAGCTTTCTTT. V is TRBV6-2 or TRBV6-3 and J is TRBJ1-1; D not resolved. From germline, CDR1 is MNHEY and CDR2 SVGEGT. V was clipped by 2 bases and J by 1 base, with 14 bases between them. CDR3 length equals 16 residues.

The table lists this clonotype with many counts. The chain is built from TRBV28 and TRBJ2-7, with TRBD1 identical over 10 bases. The CDR3 runs to 17 residues. Looked up from germline, CDR1 is MDHEN and CDR2 is SYDVKM. V gave up 4 bases and J gave up 4 bases; unmatched junction bases: 13. The CDR3, as DNA: TGTGCCAGCAGTTATCTGACAGGGGGCCGCGGAGTATACGAGCAGTACTTC. Its translation: CASSYLTGGRGVYEQYF. Combining the CDR3 with reference TRBV28 and TRBJ2-7 gives the whole variable domain DVKVTQSSRYLVKRTGEKVFLECVQDMDHENMFWYRQDPGLGLRLIYFSYDVKMKEKGDIPEGYSVSREKKERFSLILESASTNQTSMYLCASSYLTGGRGVYEQYFGPGTRLTVT.

The chain joins TRBV12-3 or TRBV12-4 to TRBJ2-1, with D possibly being TRBD2 (6 bases). There are 15 residues in the CDR3. V was trimmed by 7 bases and J by 2 bases, leaving 15 bases between them. The chain's CDR3 is CASTGGAGPYNEQFF. CDR3 coding DNA: TGTGCCAGCACCGGAGGGGCGGGTCCCTACAATGAGCAGTTCTTC.